What follows are 32 T cell receptor beta chains derived from one specimen sequenced in a study of a mutant IDH1 vaccine in newly diagnosed glioma. TCRdb's copy holds only in-frame clones and misses some; the assay was immunoSEQ multiplex PCR. In the table there are about 64,000 clones, 60% to 75% of which are singletons. Their antigens are not known. Sample time point: week 35, safety follow-up. Vaccination used 300 ug of mutant IDH1 20-mer peptide per dose, with topical imiquimod. The sample in question was PBMCs, obtained from a glioma patient whose treatment included an IDH1 peptide vaccine. The receptors derive from a man in his forties or fifties with glioma.

The V and J genes are TRBV19 and TRBJ2-2; TRBD1 is a possible D gene (6 bases). CDR1 is LNHDA, CDR2 SQIVND, per germline (reference sequence). Trimming cost V 3 bases and J 4 bases, with 9 bases left between them. This CDR3 has 14 residues. CDR3 loop: CASSIGGFTGELFF. The CDR3 DNA follows: TGTGCCAGTAGTATTGGGGGCTTCACCGGGGAGCTGTTTTTT.

Note on this clone: The same CDR3 arises from other DNA sequences in this sample as well. V usage is TRBV5-1 and J usage is TRBJ1-1; 7 positions match TRBD1. Germline values: CDR1 SGHRS, CDR2 YFSETQ. Losses at the gene ends were 0 bases for V and 1 base for J; bases not matched to a gene: 3. There are 15 residues in the CDR3. This CDR3 reads CASSLGQGGNTEAFF. In DNA form, the CDR3 reads TGCGCCAGCAGCTTGGGACAGGGAGGGAACACTGAAGCTTTCTTT. The full variable domain, in which reference TRBV5-1 and TRBJ1-1 provide the parts outside the CDR3, is KAGVTQTPRYLIKTRGQQVTLSCSPISGHRSVSWYQQTPGQGLQFLFEYFSETQRNKGNFPGRFSGRQFSNSRSEMNVSTLELGDSALYLCASSLGQGGNTEAFFGQGTRLTVV.

This clone was recorded once. V gene TRBV27 combines with J gene TRBJ1-4; D not resolved. With 4 bases removed from V and 5 bases from J, the gap between germline ends came to 11 bases. The CDR3 is 14 amino acids. CDR1 is MNHEY and CDR2 is SMNVEV in the germline V gene (reference sequence). CDR3 protein: CASSSPLTNEKLFF. CDR3 DNA: TGTGCCAGCAGTTCCCCCTTGACAAATGAAAAACTGTTTTTT.

This clone was seen more than once but under ten times. The V and J genes are TRBV29-1 and TRBJ1-2; possible D gene TRBD1, 5 bases. In germline, CDR1 is SQVTM, CDR2 ANQGSEA. V was cut by 0 bases and J by 4 bases, with 6 bases left in between. The CDR3 extends over 12 amino acids. CDR3 in amino acids: CSVEETVYGYTF. The CDR3 region has the DNA TGCAGCGTTGAAGAGACAGTCTATGGCTACACCTTC.

The rearrangement links TRBV27 to TRBJ2-6; no clear D. Germline V gene lookup returns CDR1 MNHEY and CDR2 SMNVEV (reference sequence). This CDR3 region has 13 residues. Trimming removed 7 bases at V and 2 bases at J, with 6 bases between. The CDR3 region is CASTVPGANVLTF. In nucleotides, the CDR3 is TGTGCCAGCACCGTCCCTGGGGCCAACGTCCTGACTTTC.

The rearrangement links TRBV5-1 to TRBJ2-2; TRBD2 might be the D (5 bases). V lost 4 bases and J 4 bases, leaving 8 bases between the germline ends. This CDR3 region has 13 residues. Germline V gene sequence: CDR1 SGHRS, CDR2 YFSETQ. This CDR3 is CASSQDFTGELFF. CDR3 bases: TGCGCCAGCAGCCAGGACTTCACCGGGGAGCTGTTTTTT.

V and J are TRBV6-1 and TRBJ1-1; D uncertain. The V and J ends lost 8 bases and 0 bases respectively, with 13 bases between them. Germline values: CDR1 MNHNS, CDR2 SASEGT. The CDR3 spans 14 residues. The CDR3 region has the DNA TGTGCCAGCTTCCCTTATAATATGAACACTGAAGCTTTCTTT. Translating gives CASFPYNMNTEAFF.

The rearrangement links TRBV5-4 to TRBJ2-5; D uncertain. Germline V gene data show CDR1 as SGHNT and CDR2 as YYREEE (reference sequence). There are 16 residues in the CDR3. Trimming shortened V by 0 bases and J by 0 bases, and 12 bases separated the two germline ends. Here the CDR3 reads CASSLGYRKNQETQYF. The CDR3 nucleotides read TGTGCCAGCAGCTTGGGATACCGAAAGAACCAAGAGACCCAGTACTTC. Full variable domain (remainder filled in from reference TRBV5-4 and TRBJ2-5): ETGVTQSPTHLIKTRGQQVTLRCSSQSGHNTVSWYQQALGQGPQFIFQYYREEENGRGNFPPRFSGLQFPNYSSELNVNALELDDSALYLCASSLGYRKNQETQYFGPGTRLLVL.

This clone was seen once. CDR3 sequence reads: CASSAGRGPDNEQFF. CDR3 DNA: TGTGCCAGCAGCGCCGGGAGGGGGCCGGACAATGAGCAGTTCTTC. The rearrangement uses TRBV5-6 and TRBJ2-1, with a possible D match to TRBD2 (8 bases). V lost 4 bases and J 5 bases, leaving 16 bases between the germline ends. The CDR3 extends over 15 amino acids. Germline V lookup: CDR1 SGHDT, CDR2 YYEEEE.

This clone was detected a few times. The chain is built from TRBV7-2 and TRBJ1-4; tentative D call: TRBD1 (6 bases). This CDR3 is built from 16 residues. V was trimmed by 5 bases and J by 8 bases, leaving 21 bases between them. CDR1 and CDR2 from the germline V gene are SGHTA and FQGNSA. The CDR3 is CASSLWGGRQDEKLFF. DNA of the CDR3: TGTGCCAGCAGCCTCTGGGGGGGCCGGCAAGACGAAAAACTGTTTTTT.

This clone was picked up a small number of times. The chain carries TRBV4-3 and TRBJ2-3; D unresolved. This CDR3 comprises 13 residues. Germline assignment: CDR1 LGHNA and CDR2 YSLEER. V was shortened by 6 bases and J by 1 base, with 8 bases between the two germline ends. Here the CDR3 DNA reads TGCGCCAGCAGTGGGCAGGGCACAGATACGCAGTATTTT. Protein sequence: CASSGQGTDTQYF.

V and J are TRBV6-5 and TRBJ1-1, with D unresolved. Germline V gene data show CDR1 as MNHEY and CDR2 as SVGAGI. The CDR3 runs to 11 residues. Trimming cost V 9 bases and J 3 bases, with 8 bases left between them. CDR3 in amino acids: CASRLDTEAFF. DNA for the CDR3: TGTGCCAGTCGGCTGGACACTGAAGCTTTCTTT.

The chain uses TRBV9 and TRBJ2-5, with 8 bases identical to TRBD2. Germline V gene sequence: CDR1 SGDLS, CDR2 YYNGEE. With 1 base clipped from V and 4 bases from J, the junction kept 6 bases outside the gene matches. This CDR3 has 15 amino acids. The CDR3 DNA follows: TGTGCCAGCAGCGTAAGCGGGGGCGGAGGAGAGACCCAGTACTTC. Translating it yields CASSVSGGGGETQYF.

The J gene is TRBJ1-2, the V gene TRBV7-2, with no clear D. Germline V gene sequence: CDR1 SGHTA, CDR2 FQGNSA. With 1 base removed from V and 4 bases from J, the gap between germline ends came to 10 bases. The CDR3 contains 14 residues. Here the CDR3 reads CASSLGQWGYGYTF. CDR3 nucleotide sequence: TGTGCCAGCAGCTTAGGTCAGTGGGGCTATGGCTACACCTTC. Using reference TRBV7-2 and TRBJ1-2 for the parts outside the CDR3, the full variable domain is GAGVSQSPSNKVTEKGKDVELRCDPISGHTALYWYRQSLGQGLEFLIYFQGNSAPDKSGLPSDRFSAERTGGSVSTLTIQRTQQEDSAVYLCASSLGQWGYGYTFGSGTRLTVV.

The V gene is TRBV7-2, the J gene TRBJ1-2, with D possibly TRBD1 on 6 matching bases. V lost 5 bases and J lost 0, with 7 bases in between. The CDR3 covers 13 residues. Germline CDR1 is SGHTA and CDR2 is FQGNSA. The CDR3 DNA reads as TGTGCCAGCAGCCGGGACACTAACTATGGCTACACCTTC. Translating it yields CASSRDTNYGYTF. The whole variable domain, remainder taken from reference TRBV7-2 and TRBJ1-2, is GAGVSQSPSNKVTEKGKDVELRCDPISGHTALYWYRQSLGQGLEFLIYFQGNSAPDKSGLPSDRFSAERTGGSVSTLTIQRTQQEDSAVYLCASSRDTNYGYTFGSGTRLTVV.

The gene calls are TRBV6-5 and TRBJ2-1, with TRBD1 matching 10 bases. Looked up from germline, CDR1 is MNHEY and CDR2 is SVGAGI. V dropped 5 bases and J dropped 8; count of bases not matched to a gene: 9. CDR3 length: 15 amino acids. The CDR3 loop reads CASSRRGTGVDEQFF. CDR3 nucleotide sequence: TGTGCCAGCAGTCGGCGCGGGACAGGGGTTGATGAGCAGTTCTTC.

On this clone: Other DNA sequences in this specimen translate into the identical CDR3. The chain has TRBV29-1 and TRBJ2-7; D is unclear. The length of the CDR3 is 12 residues. Germline lookup yields CDR1 SQVTM and CDR2 ANQGSEA. V was clipped by 2 bases and J by 1 base, with 6 bases between them. This chain's CDR3 is CSVESDSYEQYF. CDR3 sequence (DNA): TGCAGCGTTGAATCGGATTCCTACGAGCAGTACTTC.

This rearrangement joins TRBV5-6 to TRBJ2-7; the D gene is possibly TRBD2 (5 bases). The V gene lost 4 bases and the J gene lost 4 bases, with 9 bases spanning the gap. The CDR3 spans 12 residues. Germline V gene sequence: CDR1 SGHDT, CDR2 YYEEEE. CDR3: CASSLGVYEQYF. The DNA of the CDR3 is TGTGCCAGCAGCCTCGGGGTATACGAGCAGTACTTC. Full variable domain (missing parts from reference TRBV5-6 and TRBJ2-7): DAGVTQSPTHLIKTRGQQVTLRCSPKSGHDTVSWYQQALGQGPQFIFQYYEEEERQRGNFPDRFSGHQFPNYSSELNVNALLLGDSALYLCASSLGVYEQYFGPGTRLTVT.

This clone was counted a few times. The chain carries TRBV19 and TRBJ1-5; tentatively, D is TRBD1 (6 bases). The CDR3 is 12 amino acids. Germline-derived CDR1 and CDR2 are LNHDA and SQIVND (reference sequence). Trimming removed 7 bases from V and 5 bases from J, with 9 bases in between. The CDR3 DNA follows: TGTGCCAGTACTCAGGGGCATCAGCCCCAGCATTTT. This encodes CASTQGHQPQHF.

This clone showed up just once. This sequence joins TRBV29-1 and TRBJ2-1; D may correspond to TRBD1 or TRBD2 (6 bases each). V was clipped by 3 bases and J by 2 bases, with 14 bases between them. This CDR3 region has 15 residues. Per the germline V gene, CDR1 is SQVTM and CDR2 is ANQGSEA. CDR3 amino acids: CSVELRGAPYNEQFF. CDR3 DNA: TGCAGCGTTGAGCTGAGGGGGGCCCCCTACAATGAGCAGTTCTTC.

V and J are TRBV30 and TRBJ2-5, with 8 nucleotides matching TRBD2. Germline assignment: CDR1 GTSNPN and CDR2 SVGIG (reference sequence). Trimming removed 3 bases from V and 0 bases from J; junction bases left unmatched: 15. The CDR3 spans 18 residues. In DNA, the CDR3 is TGTGCCTGGAGCCTACCCGGGGGGGACTACGCGTACCAAGAGACCCAGTACTTC. Protein sequence: CAWSLPGGDYAYQETQYF.

This rearrangement joins TRBV7-2 to TRBJ2-2, with a possible D match to TRBD2 (5 bases). The germline V gene encodes CDR1 SGHTA and CDR2 FQGNSA. Trimming pared 6 bases from V and 7 bases from J, leaving 15 bases between. CDR3 length: 14 residues. This CDR3 reads CASRDSSQNGELFF. Here the CDR3 DNA reads TGTGCCAGCAGGGACTCCTCTCAGAACGGGGAGCTGTTTTTT.

V usage is TRBV6-6 and J usage is TRBJ2-1; 9 nucleotides match TRBD1. This CDR3 region has 16 residues. In germline, CDR1 is MNHNY, CDR2 SVGAGI (reference sequence). V dropped 7 bases and J dropped 7; count of bases not matched to a gene: 14. The CDR3 sequence: CASIRAGTGTRNEQFF. CDR3 nucleotides: TGTGCCAGCATCCGGGCCGGGACAGGGACGAGGAATGAGCAGTTCTTC.

The rearrangement uses TRBV19 and TRBJ2-2, with 7 bases lining up with TRBD2. This CDR3 is built from 14 residues. Germline loops: CDR1 LNHDA, CDR2 SQIVND (reference sequence). V lost 3 bases, J lost 6 bases, and 4 bases stayed unmatched. The CDR3 DNA reads TGTGCCAGTAGTATCGCACTAGCGCCCGGGGAGCTGTTTTTT. Encoded protein: CASSIALAPGELFF.

The chain couples TRBV6-6 to TRBJ2-7; TRBD1 matches at 7 bases. Germline V gives CDR1 MNHNY, CDR2 SVGAGI (reference sequence). The CDR3 has 13 amino acids. The J segment lost 3 bases and the V segment lost 4 bases, leaving 3 bases of the junction unmatched. For the CDR3, the DNA is TGTGCCAGCAGTTCCGGGACAGACTACGAGCAGTACTTC. It specifies CASSSGTDYEQYF.

The rearrangement joins TRBV4-2 to TRBJ2-4, with 7 bases lining up with TRBD1. The germline gives CDR1 LGHNA, CDR2 YNFKEQ. The length of the CDR3 is 17 residues. V lost 0 bases to trimming and J lost 0 bases; unmatched junction nucleotides: 5. The CDR3, as DNA: TGTGCCAGCAGCCAAGATCTCAGGGGGATAGCCAAAAACATTCAGTACTTC. Amino acid sequence: CASSQDLRGIAKNIQYF.

This clone appeared a single time. This chain joins TRBV5-4 and TRBJ2-2; D is undetermined. Trimming pared 4 bases from V and 0 bases from J, leaving 7 bases between. The germline V gene encodes CDR1 SGHNT and CDR2 YYREEE (reference sequence). The CDR3 is made up of 14 amino acids. CDR3 sequence reads: CASSVDANTGELFF. The CDR3 DNA reads as TGTGCCAGCAGCGTGGACGCGAACACCGGGGAGCTGTTTTTT.

CDR3 coding DNA: TGCAGCGTTGGGGGACTAGCGGAAGAGACCCAGTACTTC. It specifies CSVGGLAEETQYF. The chain has TRBV29-1 and TRBJ2-5; 11 bases are shared with TRBD2. Germline CDR1 is SQVTM and CDR2 is ANQGSEA. CDR3 length: 13 amino acids. V shed 4 bases and J 3 bases; nucleotides not matched to a gene: 1. Drawing the rest from reference TRBV29-1 and TRBJ2-5, the complete variable domain is SAVISQKPSRDICQRGTSLTIQCQVDSQVTMMFWYRQQPGQSLTLIATANQGSEATYESGFVIDKFPISRPNLTFSTLTVSNMSPEDSSIYLCSVGGLAEETQYFGPGTRLLVL.

The chain employs TRBV11-2 and TRBJ2-3; D gene uncertain. The CDR3 loop spans 15 amino acids. Germline V gene sequence: CDR1 SGHAT, CDR2 FQNNGV. The ends were cut back, 7 bases at V and 1 base at J, with 15 bases in the middle. The CDR3 coding sequence is TGTGCCAGCAATTATGACATCGGCCGCACAGATACGCAGTATTTT. Translated: CASNYDIGRTDTQYF.

V is TRBV6-4 and J is TRBJ1-1; D possibly corresponds to TRBD1 (5 bases). V was shortened by 3 bases and J by 0 bases, with 8 bases between the two germline ends. Germline CDR1 MRHNA, CDR2 SNTAGT. There are 14 residues in the CDR3. The CDR3 loop reads CASSEDSVNTEAFF. The CDR3 DNA sequence: TGTGCCAGCAGTGAAGACAGCGTGAACACTGAAGCTTTCTTT.

The J gene is TRBJ1-2, the V gene TRBV7-2, with 8 bases matching TRBD1. CDR3 length: 13 residues. CDR1 is SGHTA, CDR2 FQGNSA, per germline. The V gene end was trimmed by 5 bases and the J gene end by 8 bases; junction bases not matched to a gene: 7. CDR3 bases: TGTGCCAGCAGCCAAACAGGGGGAGACGGCTACACCTTC. It is translated as CASSQTGGDGYTF.

The chain combines TRBV10-3 with TRBJ2-2; maybe TRBD1 (5 bases). The V gene lost 4 bases and the J gene lost 5 bases, with 11 bases spanning the gap. Germline V gene data show CDR1 as ENHRY and CDR2 as SYGVKD. The CDR3 consists of 14 residues. The CDR3 spells CAISVQGETGELFF. The CDR3 DNA is TGTGCCATCAGTGTCCAGGGTGAGACCGGGGAGCTGTTTTTT.